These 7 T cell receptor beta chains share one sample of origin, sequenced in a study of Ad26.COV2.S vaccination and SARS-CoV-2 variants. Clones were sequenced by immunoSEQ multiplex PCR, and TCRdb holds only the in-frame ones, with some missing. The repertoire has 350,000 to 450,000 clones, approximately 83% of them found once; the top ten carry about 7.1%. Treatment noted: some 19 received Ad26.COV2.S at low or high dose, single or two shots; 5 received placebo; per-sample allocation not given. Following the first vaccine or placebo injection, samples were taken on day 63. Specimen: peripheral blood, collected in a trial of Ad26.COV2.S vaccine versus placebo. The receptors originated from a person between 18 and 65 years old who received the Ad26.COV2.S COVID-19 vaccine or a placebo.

CDR3 sequence (DNA): TGTGCCATCAGTGAGTCGGACAGGGAGCAGTTCTTC. Translated, it gives CAISESDREQFF. V gene TRBV10-3 combines with J gene TRBJ2-1, with 7 nucleotides matching TRBD1. This CDR3 has 12 amino acids. The ends lost 0 bases at V and 10 bases at J; junction bases unmatched: 0. Germline V gene lookup returns CDR1 ENHRY and CDR2 SYGVKD.

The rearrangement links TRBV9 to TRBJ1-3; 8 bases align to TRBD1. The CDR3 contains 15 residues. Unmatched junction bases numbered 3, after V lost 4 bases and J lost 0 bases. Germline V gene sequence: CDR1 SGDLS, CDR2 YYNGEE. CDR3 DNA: TGTGCCAGCAGCCGACAGGGGCTCTCTGGAAACACCATATATTTT. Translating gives CASSRQGLSGNTIYF.

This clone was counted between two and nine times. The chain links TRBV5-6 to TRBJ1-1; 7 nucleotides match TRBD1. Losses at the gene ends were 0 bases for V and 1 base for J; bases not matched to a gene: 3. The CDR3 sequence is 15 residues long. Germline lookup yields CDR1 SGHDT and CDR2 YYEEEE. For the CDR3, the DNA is TGTGCCAGCAGCTTGGGGGACAGACCGAACACTGAAGCTTTCTTT. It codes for CASSLGDRPNTEAFF. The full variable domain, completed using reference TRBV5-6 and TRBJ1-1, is DAGVTQSPTHLIKTRGQQVTLRCSPKSGHDTVSWYQQALGQGPQFIFQYYEEEERQRGNFPDRFSGHQFPNYSSELNVNALLLGDSALYLCASSLGDRPNTEAFFGQGTRLTVV.

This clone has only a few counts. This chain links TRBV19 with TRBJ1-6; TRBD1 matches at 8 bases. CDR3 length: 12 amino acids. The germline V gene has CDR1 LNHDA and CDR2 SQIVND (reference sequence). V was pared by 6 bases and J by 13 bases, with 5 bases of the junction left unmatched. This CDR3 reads CASRTGAVPLHF. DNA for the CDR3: TGTGCCAGTAGGACAGGGGCAGTCCCCCTCCACTTT.

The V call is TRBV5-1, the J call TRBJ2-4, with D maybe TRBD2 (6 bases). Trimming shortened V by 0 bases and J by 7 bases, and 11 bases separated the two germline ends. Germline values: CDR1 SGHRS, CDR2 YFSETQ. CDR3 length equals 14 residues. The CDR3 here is CASSLDSGANIQYF. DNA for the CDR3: TGCGCCAGCAGCTTGGATTCGGGAGCCAACATTCAGTACTTC.

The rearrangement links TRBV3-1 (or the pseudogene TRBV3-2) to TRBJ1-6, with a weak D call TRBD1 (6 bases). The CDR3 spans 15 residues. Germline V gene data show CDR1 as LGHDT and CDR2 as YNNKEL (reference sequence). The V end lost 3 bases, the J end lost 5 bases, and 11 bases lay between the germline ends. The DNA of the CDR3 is TGTGCCAGCAGCCACGACAGGAGGGATAATTCACCCCTCCACTTT. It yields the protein CASSHDRRDNSPLHF.

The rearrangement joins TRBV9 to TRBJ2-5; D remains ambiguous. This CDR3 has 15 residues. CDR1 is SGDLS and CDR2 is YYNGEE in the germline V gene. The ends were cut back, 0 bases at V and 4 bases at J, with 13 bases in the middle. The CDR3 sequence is CASSVGIGTPETQYF. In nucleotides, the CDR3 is TGTGCCAGCAGCGTAGGAATAGGTACTCCAGAGACCCAGTACTTC.